What follows are 8 T cell receptor beta chains derived from one specimen sequenced in a study of T-cell memory formation after mild COVID-19. TCRdb processed the 5' RACE reads anew with MiXCR; each CDR3 protein has one entry. The table shows around 200,000 distinct CDR3 sequences, with roughly 10% occurring only once. Sequenced input: PBMCs or a T cell subset sorted from them (not recorded which). The receptors derive from a man in his late teens or twenties who had mild COVID-19 (a few samples of this study predate the infection). Cell type and time point are not known.

The chain links TRBV5-4 to TRBJ1-1; no definite D call. The V end lost 1 base, the J end lost 5 bases, and 12 bases lay between the germline ends. Per germline, CDR1 SGHNT and CDR2 YYREEE (reference sequence). CDR3 size: 14 residues. This CDR3 is CASSLRVPGTEAFF. The CDR3 DNA is TGTGCCAGCAGCTTGCGGGTCCCTGGGACTGAAGCTTTCTTT.

This chain joins TRBV24-1 and TRBJ2-3, with 9 bases matching TRBD1. The CDR3 sequence is 14 residues long. V lost 9 bases to trimming and J lost 1 base; unmatched junction nucleotides: 4. Germline V gene lookup returns CDR1 KGHDR and CDR2 SFDVKD. CDR3 loop: CATAGQGRTDTQYF. CDR3 nucleotide sequence: TGTGCCACCGCCGGACAGGGGCGCACAGATACGCAGTATTTT.

The chain carries TRBV5-5 and TRBJ2-6; 7 bases line up with TRBD2. The length of the CDR3 is 18 residues. V trimming: 4 bases; J trimming: 4 bases; junction bases outside the gene matches: 14. CDR1 and CDR2 (germline): SGHKS, YYEKEE (reference sequence). This CDR3 is CASSLAAGVFSGANVLTF. DNA of the CDR3: TGTGCCAGCAGCCTGGCGGCGGGGGTGTTTTCCGGGGCCAACGTCCTGACTTTC.

The chain links TRBV5-1 to TRBJ1-4, with D hard to call. The germline V gene has CDR1 SGHRS and CDR2 YFSETQ. V was pared by 7 bases and J by 5 bases, with 12 bases between. This CDR3 is built from 13 residues. The CDR3 sequence is CASARQENEKLFF. The CDR3, as DNA: TGCGCCAGCGCGAGGCAGGAGAATGAAAAACTGTTTTTT.

This clonotype has a count of ten or more. The J gene is TRBJ1-1, the V gene TRBV12-3 or TRBV12-4, with 12 bases matching TRBD1. The length of the CDR3 is 17 residues. Losses at the gene ends were 6 bases for V and 7 bases for J; bases not matched to a gene: 15. CDR3 region: CASSANPGQGAGGEAFF. The CDR3 DNA reads TGTGCCAGCAGCGCCAATCCGGGACAGGGGGCCGGGGGTGAAGCTTTCTTT.

The chain joins TRBV7-9 to TRBJ1-1; D remains unclear. The germline V gene encodes CDR1 SEHNR and CDR2 FQNEAQ (reference sequence). Trimming cost V 5 bases and J 8 bases, with 18 bases left between them. This CDR3 has 14 residues. The CDR3 coding sequence is TGTGCCAGCAGCGTCCACCAGTCCGACGGCGAAGCTTTCTTT. It is translated as CASSVHQSDGEAFF.

This chain connects TRBV19 to TRBJ1-1; D gene ambiguous. The germline gives CDR1 LNHDA, CDR2 SQIVND (reference sequence). The CDR3 has 15 amino acids. V dropped 6 bases and J dropped 1 base, with 15 bases sitting between them. DNA of the CDR3: TGTGCCAGTAGACAGTACTCTTTTGGGAACACTGAAGCTTTCTTT. This translates into CASRQYSFGNTEAFF.

There are a few counts of this clonotype. J is TRBJ2-1 and V is TRBV20-1; 8 bases agree with TRBD1. V lost 3 bases, J lost 8 bases, and 9 bases stayed unmatched. The CDR3 totals 14 residues. Germline V gives CDR1 DFQATT, CDR2 SNEGSKA (reference sequence). CDR3 protein: CSASRGQAGYEQFF. CDR3 bases: TGCAGTGCTAGTCGGGGACAGGCAGGGTATGAGCAGTTCTTC.